This is a list of T cell receptor beta chains from one sample in a study of T cell repertoires in ileal Crohn's disease. The method was immunoSEQ multiplex PCR; TCRdb's version includes in-frame clones alone and lacks a portion of them. This repertoire shows more than 2,500 clones, around three quarters found once; its top ten account for 36%. Sequencing used ileal tissue. Receptors originate from an adult with Crohn's disease. The CDR3 runs from the conserved cysteine through the conserved F or W. The D gene is left open where the match is weak.

d_call v_call cdr3_length cdr3_aa
TRBD2 TRBV27 18 CASSLRTSGGNAGGELFF
. TRBV7-2 13 CASSLSDPTPPNF
. TRBV6-6 15 CASSYSSTAGNTIYF
TRBD1 TRBV28 14 CASSTPGQGGEQYF
TRBD1 TRBV19 13 CASSLQGAPEAFF
TRBD1 TRBV9 17 CASSVDSGTGVLSPLHF
TRBD2 TRBV10-3 17 CAISESPHSGMADTQYF
. TRBV20-1 11 CSVDKKHTQYF
. TRBV4-1 16 CASSQDARDPNEKLFF
TRBD1 TRBV27 15 CASSSTGGQSYEQYF
. TRBV21-1 16 CASSLRVTGSSTEAFF
TRBD2 TRBV9 19 CASSVVGERGTSVYNEQFF
. TRBV5-5 16 CASSLGSDTATYEQYF
. TRBV18 16 CASSPPSRGRNTEAFF
TRBD1 TRBV10-2 14 CASRTGTGPYEQYF
TRBD1 TRBV30 15 CAWSAKQGANTEAFF
. TRBV29-1 12 CSVAPDSYEQYF
. TRBV2 15 CASSSRQDFNEKLFF
. TRBV5-6 14 CASSLFLSNTEAFF
. TRBV15 15 CATSRDRPSTDTQYF
. TRBV9 14 CASSVASTYNEQFF
TRBD1 TRBV11-2 14 CASSSTTGGTEAFF
TRBD1 TRBV7-8 14 CASSLGGTDYGYTF
TRBD1 TRBV15 16 CATSPQTGVTTGELFF
TRBD1 TRBV6-5 14 CASSYGGTGGEAFF